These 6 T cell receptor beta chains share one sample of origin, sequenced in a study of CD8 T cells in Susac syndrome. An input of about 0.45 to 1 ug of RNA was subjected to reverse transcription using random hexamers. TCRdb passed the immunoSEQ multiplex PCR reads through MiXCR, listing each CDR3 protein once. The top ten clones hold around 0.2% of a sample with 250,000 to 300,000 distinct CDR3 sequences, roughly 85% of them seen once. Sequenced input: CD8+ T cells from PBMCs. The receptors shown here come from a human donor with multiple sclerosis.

The CDR3 DNA reads TGTGCCAGTAGTATAGCGGCAGCAACCTACGAGCAGTACTTC. Amino acids: CASSIAAATYEQYF. This chain uses TRBV19 with TRBJ2-7; no clear D gene. Germline CDR1 and CDR2: LNHDA and SQIVND (reference sequence). The V end lost 1 base, the J end lost 2 bases, and 9 bases lay between the germline ends. The CDR3 is made up of 14 amino acids.

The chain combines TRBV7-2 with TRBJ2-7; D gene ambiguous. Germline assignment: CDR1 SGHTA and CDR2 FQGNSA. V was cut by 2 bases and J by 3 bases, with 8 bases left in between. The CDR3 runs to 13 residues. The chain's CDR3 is CASSLNPVYEQYF. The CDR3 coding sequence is TGTGCCAGCAGCTTAAACCCCGTCTACGAGCAGTACTTC.

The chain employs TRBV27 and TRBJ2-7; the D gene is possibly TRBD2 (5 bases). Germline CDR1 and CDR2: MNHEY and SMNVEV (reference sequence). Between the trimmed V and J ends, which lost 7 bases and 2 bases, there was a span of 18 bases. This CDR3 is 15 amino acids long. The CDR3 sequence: CASTRTGVGTYEQYF. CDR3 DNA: TGTGCCAGCACCAGAACGGGCGTCGGGACCTACGAGCAGTACTTC.

CDR3 DNA: TGTGCCAGCAGCGATGGGGGGCCCTTCAGCTCCTACGAGCAGTACTTC. Translation: CASSDGGPFSSYEQYF. The chain is built from TRBV9 and TRBJ2-7; TRBD1 or TRBD2 may be the D gene (6 bases each). The germline CDR1 and CDR2 sequences are SGDLS and YYNGEE. The CDR3 runs 16 residues. V was trimmed by 3 bases and J by 0 bases, leaving 16 bases between them.

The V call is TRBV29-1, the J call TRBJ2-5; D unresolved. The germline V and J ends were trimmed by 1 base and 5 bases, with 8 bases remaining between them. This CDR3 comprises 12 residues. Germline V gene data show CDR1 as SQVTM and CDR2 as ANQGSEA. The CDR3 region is CSVEAAWETQYF. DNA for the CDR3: TGCAGCGTTGAAGCTGCTTGGGAGACCCAGTACTTC.

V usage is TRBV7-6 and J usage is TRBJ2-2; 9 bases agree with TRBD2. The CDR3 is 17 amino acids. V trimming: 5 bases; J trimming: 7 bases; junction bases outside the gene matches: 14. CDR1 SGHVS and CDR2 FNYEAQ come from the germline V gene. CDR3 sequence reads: CASSPTSLSGSVGELFF. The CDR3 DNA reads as TGTGCCAGCAGCCCCACCTCCCTTAGCGGGAGTGTCGGGGAGCTGTTTTTT.